What follows describes a single TCR beta chain. The J segment lost 0 bases and the V segment lost 3 bases, leaving 6 bases of the junction unmatched. The germline CDR1 and CDR2 sequences are SGHAT and FQNNGV. The CDR3 covers 16 residues. As originally analysed: Amplification with reference gene primers provided the estimates of nucleated cell counts. Sequencing used immunoSEQ multiplex PCR; TCRdb keeps in-frame clones, though not all of them. For V, J and clone size, that table is used; D and trimming come from the DNA. Of some 210,000 clones in the sample, around 84% were seen once. This specimen belongs to a study of blood T cell repertoires in COVID-19. The overall study: PBMCs, B-cell-depleted T cells, or T cells were the source of the cDNA or gDNA that made up the material.

J is TRBJ2-3 and V is TRBV11-2; 7 bases fit TRBD2. The sequenced material came from peripheral blood. The clonotype was recovered from a human donor in a cohort sampled during active COVID-19. Here the CDR3 reads CASSFGTTRSTDTQYF. CDR3 bases: TGTGCCAGCAGCTTCGGGACTACTCGTAGCACAGATACGCAGTATTTT.